These 26 T cell receptor beta chains were all obtained from the same sample, sequenced in a study of shared clonotypes between healthy human individuals. This table comes from immunoSEQ multiplex PCR, and its TCRdb copy is limited to in-frame clones, with some not included. The sample yields millions of clones, about 92% seen once. Selected positively for CCR7 and CD45RO-negative, naive CD8 cells excluded terminally differentiated effector memory CD45RA+ cells. Material: naive CD8+ T cells from PBMCs. All receptors come from a man aged 18 to 35 in good health. Some clones in this sample may be carry-over from other donors' samples.

The chain couples TRBV11-2 to TRBJ2-1; possible D gene TRBD2, 5 bases. Trimming shortened V by 1 base and J by 6 bases, and 19 bases separated the two germline ends. Germline V gene lookup returns CDR1 SGHAT and CDR2 FQNNGV. The length of the CDR3 is 17 residues. CDR3 bases: TGTGCCAGCAGCTTAGTTGGCCTCCAGCGCGGGCCCAATGAGCAGTTCTTC. Its translation: CASSLVGLQRGPNEQFF.

In nucleotides, the CDR3 is TGTGCCAGCAGCCAGCGGATCCTAGCAACAGATACGCAGTATTTT. This sequence encodes CASSQRILATDTQYF. The V gene is TRBV5-5, the J gene TRBJ2-3; D perhaps matches TRBD2 (5 bases). V was pared by 4 bases and J by 3 bases, with 15 bases between. CDR3 length: 15 residues. Germline-derived CDR1 and CDR2 are SGHKS and YYEKEE (reference sequence).

The V and J genes are TRBV7-9 and TRBJ2-7, with D hard to call. V was shortened by 5 bases and J by 7 bases, with 15 bases between the two germline ends. From germline, CDR1 is SEHNR and CDR2 FQNEAQ (reference sequence). The length of the CDR3 is 13 residues. CDR3 DNA: TGTGCCAGCAGCCAAGGTTTGGAAGGGGAGCAGTACTTC. It specifies CASSQGLEGEQYF.

Here the CDR3 reads CASSLGIANYNEQFF. The CDR3 DNA is TGTGCCAGCAGCTTAGGTATAGCGAACTACAATGAGCAGTTCTTC. The chain joins TRBV11-2 to TRBJ2-1, with D possibly being TRBD2 (5 bases). With 1 base removed from V and 3 bases from J, the gap between germline ends came to 10 bases. Germline assignment: CDR1 SGHAT and CDR2 FQNNGV. CDR3 size: 15 residues.

J is TRBJ2-7 and V is TRBV28, with 10 bases lining up with TRBD1. The V gene end was trimmed by 6 bases and the J gene end by 6 bases; junction bases not matched to a gene: 8. The germline V gene encodes CDR1 MDHEN and CDR2 SYDVKM. The CDR3 has 14 residues. The CDR3: CASSLGQGKGEQYF. The CDR3 DNA is TGTGCCAGCAGCTTGGGACAGGGGAAGGGCGAGCAGTACTTC.

The chain recombines TRBV13 with TRBJ1-1; D is unclear. Trimming stripped 4 bases from V and 3 bases from J, with 3 bases between. The CDR3 spans 11 residues. Germline loops: CDR1 PRHDT, CDR2 FYEKMQ (reference sequence). CDR3 sequence: CASSSDTEAFF. The DNA of the CDR3 is TGTGCCAGCAGCTCAGACACTGAAGCTTTCTTT.

The gene calls are TRBV7-9 and TRBJ2-7; D perhaps matches TRBD1 (6 bases). Trimming took off 5 bases at V and 2 bases at J, with 10 bases between the two ends. The germline V gene has CDR1 SEHNR and CDR2 FQNEAQ (reference sequence). The CDR3 extends over 13 amino acids. The CDR3 sequence: CASSGGQPYEQYF. The CDR3 nucleotides read TGTGCCAGCAGCGGTGGACAGCCCTACGAGCAGTACTTC.

DNA of the CDR3: TGCGCCAGCAGCCAAGATCGGACCAGGGTCTCTGGAAACACCATATATTTT. It is translated as CASSQDRTRVSGNTIYF. The rearrangement uses TRBV4-1 and TRBJ1-3; D may be TRBD1 (5 bases). Germline CDR1 MGHRA, CDR2 YSYEKL. Trimming cost V 0 bases and J 0 bases, with 12 bases left between them. The length of the CDR3 is 17 residues.

The V and J genes are TRBV7-2 and TRBJ2-1; 8 nucleotides match TRBD2. This CDR3 is built from 12 residues. The germline V gene has CDR1 SGHTA and CDR2 FQGNSA. V shed 5 bases and J 9 bases; nucleotides not matched to a gene: 3. In nucleotides, the CDR3 is TGTGCCAGCAGCACTGGGACTAGTGAGCAGTTCTTC. It encodes CASSTGTSEQFF.

This clone was seen only once. The chain carries TRBV4-1 and TRBJ2-1; D possibly corresponds to TRBD2 (5 bases). The CDR3 has 20 amino acids. The V gene lost 1 base and the J gene lost 5 bases, with 27 bases spanning the gap. In germline, CDR1 is MGHRA, CDR2 YSYEKL. CDR3 in DNA: TGCGCCAGCAGCCAAGTGGGTGTTGCGTCTAGCCGAATCCCTGACAATGAGCAGTTCTTC. It translates to CASSQVGVASSRIPDNEQFF.

On this clone: The same CDR3 arises from other DNA sequences in this sample as well. The rearrangement links TRBV27 to TRBJ2-5; no clear D gene. The germline V and J ends were trimmed by 1 base and 1 base, with 7 bases remaining between them. Germline CDR1 MNHEY, CDR2 SMNVEV (reference sequence). The CDR3 runs 14 residues. The CDR3 here is CASSLLNSQETQYF. The CDR3 DNA reads as TGTGCCAGCAGTTTATTAAACAGCCAAGAGACCCAGTACTTC.

The chain employs TRBV6-6 and TRBJ2-2; weak D call: TRBD2 (5 bases). The germline CDR1 and CDR2 sequences are MNHNY and SVGAGI (reference sequence). The CDR3 sequence is 15 residues long. The germline V and J ends were trimmed by 7 bases and 0 bases, with 12 bases remaining between them. The CDR3 nucleotides are TGTGCCAGCACCACACGAGGGACGAACACCGGGGAGCTGTTTTTT. Encoded protein: CASTTRGTNTGELFF.

The chain combines TRBV7-6 with TRBJ1-1; weak D call: TRBD1 (5 bases). Trimming removed 1 base from V and 2 bases from J, with 14 bases in between. In germline, CDR1 is SGHVS, CDR2 FNYEAQ. The CDR3 is 16 amino acids. The CDR3 protein is CASSLEGEGVNTEAFF. Here the CDR3 DNA reads TGTGCCAGCAGCTTAGAGGGCGAAGGGGTTAACACTGAAGCTTTCTTT.

The rearrangement links TRBV9 to TRBJ2-5; 12 bases map to TRBD2. Per the germline V gene, CDR1 is SGDLS and CDR2 is YYNGEE. The CDR3 consists of 18 residues. Trimming at V came to 0 bases and at J to 3 bases, leaving 9 bases not matched to a gene. The CDR3 is CASSVGASGRVAEETQYF. CDR3 coding DNA: TGTGCCAGCAGCGTAGGGGCTAGCGGGAGGGTAGCAGAAGAGACCCAGTACTTC.

This rearrangement joins TRBV29-1 to TRBJ2-3; 12 bases map to TRBD2. The CDR3 has 15 residues. Germline V gives CDR1 SQVTM, CDR2 ANQGSEA. V lost 4 bases and J lost 5; bases outside the gene matches: 7. CDR3 nucleotide sequence: TGCAGCGTTGGCGTTCCGGGACTAGCGGGAGATACGCAGTATTTT. Residues: CSVGVPGLAGDTQYF.

The chain uses TRBV11-1 and TRBJ2-7; perhaps TRBD2 as D (5 bases). The CDR3 extends over 12 amino acids. Per the germline V gene, CDR1 is SGHAT and CDR2 is FQDESV (reference sequence). V was shortened by 8 bases and J by 6 bases, with 14 bases between the two germline ends. The CDR3 loop is CASQPSGGEQYF. In DNA form, the CDR3 reads TGTGCCAGCCAGCCATCCGGAGGCGAGCAGTACTTC.

V gene TRBV4-1 combines with J gene TRBJ1-1, with D perhaps matching TRBD1 (5 bases). Germline values: CDR1 MGHRA, CDR2 YSYEKL. The CDR3 consists of 14 residues. The germline V and J ends were trimmed by 1 base and 8 bases, with 14 bases remaining between them. DNA of the CDR3: TGCGCCAGCAGCCAAGGGCCCGGGACTCAGGAAGCTTTCTTT. Its translation is CASSQGPGTQEAFF.

This sequence joins TRBV9 and TRBJ1-2; perhaps TRBD1 as D (6 bases). V gave up 4 bases and J gave up 0 bases, with 13 bases separating them. Germline-derived CDR1 and CDR2 are SGDLS and YYNGEE. The CDR3 is 15 residues long. In DNA form, the CDR3 reads TGTGCCAGCAGCCCCAGGACAGCTTCTAACTATGGCTACACCTTC. Its protein is CASSPRTASNYGYTF.

The chain recombines TRBV4-3 with TRBJ2-7, with 7 bases identical to TRBD2. The V gene end was trimmed by 4 bases and the J gene end by 4 bases; junction bases not matched to a gene: 10. Germline loops: CDR1 LGHNA, CDR2 YSLEER. The CDR3 consists of 15 residues. The CDR3 DNA sequence: TGCGCCAGCAGCCCCGGGGGAGGACTAGGATACGAGCAGTACTTC. This translates into CASSPGGGLGYEQYF.

This chain links TRBV4-2 with TRBJ1-1; D possibly corresponds to TRBD1 (5 bases). The CDR3 is 15 residues long. In germline, CDR1 is LGHNA, CDR2 YNFKEQ. The germline V and J ends were trimmed by 1 base and 6 bases, with 15 bases remaining between them. The CDR3 bases are TGTGCCAGCAGCCAAGTCCCGGGACTGTTCTCTGAAGCTTTCTTT. Protein sequence: CASSQVPGLFSEAFF.

The chain carries TRBV29-1 and TRBJ2-1; 7 bases are a match to TRBD2. Germline CDR1 reads SQVTM; CDR2 reads ANQGSEA. The CDR3 has 13 residues. V was pared by 6 bases and J by 3 bases, with 5 bases of the junction left unmatched. CDR3 sequence reads: CSVRTSNYNEQFF. The CDR3, as DNA: TGCAGCGTGAGGACTAGTAACTACAATGAGCAGTTCTTC.

The chain has TRBV29-1 and TRBJ2-7, with D perhaps matching TRBD1 (6 bases). Germline V gene lookup returns CDR1 SQVTM and CDR2 ANQGSEA. Trimming removed 1 base from V and 0 bases from J, with 10 bases in between. This CDR3 has 14 amino acids. The CDR3 protein is CSVEGLDSSYEQYF. The CDR3 nucleotides are TGCAGCGTTGAAGGATTGGACAGCTCCTACGAGCAGTACTTC.

The chain is built from TRBV13 and TRBJ1-2, with D possibly being TRBD1 (5 bases). CDR1 is PRHDT and CDR2 is FYEKMQ in the germline V gene (reference sequence). V shed 5 bases and J shed 4 bases, with 14 bases lying between them. The CDR3 spans 14 residues. CDR3 in DNA: TGTGCCAGCAGCGGGGGACTATCCCCCTATGGCTACACCTTC. Translated: CASSGGLSPYGYTF.

This sequence joins TRBV9 and TRBJ2-7, with 7 bases fitting TRBD2. Germline V lookup: CDR1 SGDLS, CDR2 YYNGEE. The CDR3 is made up of 15 amino acids. With V trimmed by 3 bases and J by 2 bases, 8 bases remained unmatched. The CDR3 region has the DNA TGTGCCAGCAGCGCCGGGCGGGGGTTCACCTACGAGCAGTACTTC. Encoded protein: CASSAGRGFTYEQYF.

The chain has TRBV7-9 and TRBJ2-1; 9 positions match TRBD2. The CDR3 covers 12 residues. V lost 6 bases, J lost 9 bases, and 3 bases stayed unmatched. From germline, CDR1 is SEHNR and CDR2 FQNEAQ (reference sequence). CDR3 nucleotides: TGTGCCAGCAGACCAGCGGGGGGTGAGCAGTTCTTC. Residues: CASRPAGGEQFF.

The chain combines TRBV2 with TRBJ2-2; 8 bases line up with TRBD1. CDR3 length equals 15 residues. J gave up 2 bases and V 4 bases, and 3 bases lay outside the gene matches. Germline CDR1 SNHLY, CDR2 FYNNEI. CDR3 sequence reads: CASSGDRGNTGELFF. The CDR3 DNA follows: TGTGCCAGCAGTGGAGACAGGGGCAACACCGGGGAGCTGTTTTTT.